Listed below are T cell receptor beta chains from one sample, sequenced in a study of blood T cells in healthy people across ages. One entry per CDR3 protein, called by TCRdb with MiXCR from the 5' RACE reads. This table holds 1 million or so distinct CDR3 sequences, 35% to 55% found once. Source material: blood. The receptor set was obtained from a woman aged 60-70 years in good health. The CDR3 runs from the conserved cysteine through the conserved F or W. The D gene is left open where the match is weak. Clone size is given for some rows only: seen once, a few or many times, or a class if the clone is expanded.

d_call: -
clone_size: -
j_call: TRBJ2-5
v_call: TRBV6-5
cdr3_aa: CASSYSIGRAQETQYF
cdr3_nt: TGTGCCAGCAGTTACTCGATAGGAAGAGCCCAAGAGACCCAGTACTTC

d_call: TRBD1
clone_size: -
j_call: TRBJ1-1
v_call: TRBV5-1
cdr3_aa: CASSSLTGRGNTEAFF
cdr3_nt: TGCGCCAGCAGCTCCCTGACAGGGAGGGGGAACACTGAAGCTTTCTTT

d_call: -
clone_size: few
j_call: TRBJ1-2
v_call: TRBV28
cdr3_aa: CASSLYSGDDTGYTF
cdr3_nt: TGTGCCAGCAGTTTATATTCTGGGGATGACACTGGCTACACCTTC

d_call: -
clone_size: few
j_call: TRBJ2-1
v_call: TRBV5-1
cdr3_aa: CASSAGKVNEQFF
cdr3_nt: TGCGCCAGCAGCGCGGGAAAGGTCAATGAGCAGTTCTTC

d_call: -
clone_size: few
j_call: TRBJ2-2
v_call: TRBV12-3/TRBV12-4
cdr3_aa: CASSPGPTNTGELFF
cdr3_nt: TGTGCCAGCAGTCCGGGTCCTACGAACACCGGGGAGCTGTTTTTT

d_call: -
clone_size: -
j_call: TRBJ2-5
v_call: TRBV5-1
cdr3_aa: CASSFEGLSEKETQYF
cdr3_nt: TGCGCCAGCAGCTTTGAAGGGCTTTCGGAGAAAGAGACCCAGTACTTC

d_call: TRBD2
clone_size: many
j_call: TRBJ2-5
v_call: TRBV3-1
cdr3_aa: CASSQGLAGVETQYF
cdr3_nt: TGTGCCAGCAGCCAAGGACTAGCGGGAGTAGAGACCCAGTACTTC

d_call: TRBD2
clone_size: -
j_call: TRBJ2-7
v_call: TRBV10-3
cdr3_aa: CAISEGGLAAPYEQYF
cdr3_nt: TGTGCCATCAGTGAGGGGGGACTAGCGGCCCCCTACGAGCAGTACTTC

d_call: -
clone_size: few
j_call: TRBJ2-5
v_call: TRBV28
cdr3_aa: CASRLGNQETQYF
cdr3_nt: TGTGCCAGCCGGCTCGGGAACCAAGAGACCCAGTACTTC

d_call: TRBD1
clone_size: few
j_call: TRBJ2-7
v_call: TRBV5-1
cdr3_aa: CASTELTGMSSYEQYF
cdr3_nt: TGCGCCAGCACCGAATTGACAGGGATGAGCTCCTACGAGCAGTACTTC

d_call: TRBD2
clone_size: -
j_call: TRBJ2-7
v_call: TRBV12-3/TRBV12-4
cdr3_aa: CASSQPGLPFGTQYF
cdr3_nt: TGTGCCAGCAGCCAACCGGGACTACCTTTCGGGACTCAGTACTTC

d_call: -
clone_size: -
j_call: TRBJ1-2
v_call: TRBV7-2
cdr3_aa: CASSPLFWGFYGYTF
cdr3_nt: TGTGCCAGCAGCCCCCTATTCTGGGGTTTCTATGGCTACACCTTC

d_call: -
clone_size: few
j_call: TRBJ2-1
v_call: TRBV28
cdr3_aa: CASSLQEGPDNEQFF
cdr3_nt: TGTGCCAGCAGTTTACAGGAGGGCCCCGACAATGAGCAGTTCTTC

d_call: TRBD2
clone_size: once
j_call: TRBJ2-5
v_call: TRBV20-1
cdr3_aa: CSARTSGRSYNEQYF
cdr3_nt: TGCAGTGCTAGGACTAGCGGGAGGTCTTACAATGAGCAGTACTTC

d_call: -
clone_size: -
j_call: TRBJ2-1
v_call: TRBV5-1
cdr3_aa: CASSLPSPEQFF
cdr3_nt: TGCGCCAGCAGCCTACCGAGCCCTGAGCAGTTCTTC

d_call: -
clone_size: once
j_call: TRBJ2-1
v_call: TRBV2
cdr3_aa: CASSDGQFPSSYNEQFF
cdr3_nt: TGTGCCAGCAGCGATGGTCAGTTCCCTAGCTCCTACAATGAGCAGTTCTTC

d_call: -
clone_size: -
j_call: TRBJ2-4
v_call: TRBV3-1
cdr3_aa: CASSHSLDIQYF
cdr3_nt: TGTGCCAGCAGCCATTCCCTGGACATTCAGTACTTC

d_call: TRBD2
clone_size: -
j_call: TRBJ2-7
v_call: TRBV6-2/TRBV6-3
cdr3_aa: CASSGTSGGTYEQYF
cdr3_nt: TGTGCCAGCAGTGGTACTAGCGGGGGGACCTACGAGCAGTACTTC

d_call: -
clone_size: few
j_call: TRBJ2-5
v_call: TRBV28
cdr3_aa: CASSQDRRGETQYF
cdr3_nt: TGTGCCAGCAGTCAGGACAGGCGGGGAGAGACCCAGTACTTC

d_call: -
clone_size: -
j_call: TRBJ2-5
v_call: TRBV29-1
cdr3_aa: CSVAQVPAETQYF
cdr3_nt: TGCAGCGTTGCCCAAGTGCCTGCGGAGACCCAGTACTTC

d_call: TRBD1
clone_size: -
j_call: TRBJ1-2
v_call: TRBV7-8
cdr3_aa: CASSSDRDRGIVKGYTF
cdr3_nt: TGTGCCAGCAGCTCCGACCGGGACAGGGGGATTGTTAAAGGCTACACCTTC

d_call: -
clone_size: -
j_call: TRBJ2-7
v_call: TRBV6-5
cdr3_aa: CASSTRGSHYEQYF
cdr3_nt: TGTGCCAGCTCAACCCGGGGCAGCCACTACGAGCAGTATTTC

d_call: -
clone_size: many
j_call: TRBJ2-5
v_call: TRBV4-2
cdr3_aa: CASSPSSRPRETQYF
cdr3_nt: TGTGCCAGCAGCCCGTCATCACGGCCACGAGAGACCCAGTACTTC

d_call: -
clone_size: -
j_call: TRBJ2-5
v_call: TRBV7-9
cdr3_aa: CASSLIKVGPKETQYF
cdr3_nt: TGTGCCAGCAGCTTGATAAAGGTAGGACCCAAAGAGACCCAGTACTTC

d_call: -
clone_size: -
j_call: TRBJ2-1
v_call: TRBV30
cdr3_aa: CASDKSSYNEPFF
cdr3_nt: TGTGCCTCAGACAAGAGCTCCTACAATGAGCCGTTCTTC

d_call: -
clone_size: few
j_call: TRBJ2-1
v_call: TRBV3-1
cdr3_aa: CASSLIVGASSYNEQFF
cdr3_nt: TGTGCCAGCAGCTTAATCGTAGGGGCTAGCTCCTACAATGAGCAGTTCTTC

d_call: -
clone_size: -
j_call: TRBJ1-2
v_call: TRBV9
cdr3_aa: CASSVGTHVGYTF
cdr3_nt: TGTGCCAGCAGCGTAGGTACCCATGTGGGCTACACCTTC

d_call: TRBD2
clone_size: -
j_call: TRBJ2-5
v_call: TRBV6-1
cdr3_aa: CASRQAGTTVQETQYF
cdr3_nt: TGTGCCAGCCGTCAAGCCGGGACTACCGTCCAAGAGACCCAGTACTTC

d_call: -
clone_size: few
j_call: TRBJ2-7
v_call: TRBV29-1
cdr3_aa: CSVEDQQGGLEQYF
cdr3_nt: TGCAGCGTTGAAGATCAACAGGGCGGTCTCGAGCAGTACTTC

d_call: TRBD1
clone_size: few
j_call: TRBJ2-7
v_call: TRBV11-1
cdr3_aa: CASSLEGQGSYEQYF
cdr3_nt: TGTGCCAGCAGCTTAGAGGGACAGGGATCCTACGAGCAGTACTTC

d_call: -
clone_size: -
j_call: TRBJ2-7
v_call: TRBV20-1
cdr3_aa: CSGGGSFYEQYF
cdr3_nt: TGCAGTGGGGGTGGTAGTTTCTACGAGCAGTACTTC

d_call: TRBD2
clone_size: once
j_call: TRBJ2-3
v_call: TRBV2
cdr3_aa: CASRGQLAGVADTQYF
cdr3_nt: TGTGCCAGCAGGGGACAACTAGCGGGAGTTGCAGATACGCAGTATTTT

d_call: -
clone_size: -
j_call: TRBJ2-1
v_call: TRBV29-1
cdr3_aa: CSVGRRSSYNEQFF
cdr3_nt: TGCAGCGTTGGAAGGCGTAGCTCCTACAATGAGCAGTTCTTC

d_call: -
clone_size: -
j_call: TRBJ2-7
v_call: TRBV27
cdr3_aa: CASSLTRLGGSYEQYF
cdr3_nt: TGTGCCAGCAGTTTAACACGACTAGGCGGCTCCTACGAGCAGTACTTC

d_call: -
clone_size: many
j_call: TRBJ2-1
v_call: TRBV7-8
cdr3_aa: CASSPDTGLEQFF
cdr3_nt: TGTGCCAGCAGCCCTGACACTGGATTAGAGCAGTTCTTC

d_call: -
clone_size: many
j_call: TRBJ2-7
v_call: TRBV5-6
cdr3_aa: CASSLTISYEQYF
cdr3_nt: TGTGCCAGCAGCTTGACGATCTCCTACGAGCAGTACTTC

d_call: -
clone_size: few
j_call: TRBJ2-5
v_call: TRBV27
cdr3_aa: CASSLLGEETQYF
cdr3_nt: TGTGCCAGCAGTTTACTTGGGGAAGAGACCCAGTACTTC

d_call: -
clone_size: -
j_call: TRBJ2-5
v_call: TRBV6-6
cdr3_aa: CASSGSNQETQYF
cdr3_nt: TGTGCCAGCAGTGGGTCTAACCAAGAGACCCAGTACTTC

d_call: TRBD1
clone_size: few
j_call: TRBJ2-1
v_call: TRBV20-1
cdr3_aa: CSARPFGDRGKNEQFF
cdr3_nt: TGCAGTGCTAGACCTTTCGGGGACAGGGGAAAAAATGAGCAGTTCTTC

d_call: -
clone_size: -
j_call: TRBJ2-7
v_call: TRBV25-1
cdr3_aa: CASRTGGALYEQYF
cdr3_nt: TGTGCCAGCAGAACAGGGGGGGCACTCTACGAGCAGTACTTC

d_call: -
clone_size: few
j_call: TRBJ2-3
v_call: TRBV7-9
cdr3_aa: CASSLAVAETDTQYF
cdr3_nt: TGTGCCAGCAGCTTAGCAGTGGCAGAAACAGATACGCAGTATTTT

d_call: TRBD2
clone_size: few
j_call: TRBJ2-2
v_call: TRBV5-6
cdr3_aa: CASRPDAGAGELFF
cdr3_nt: TGTGCCAGCAGACCGGACGCGGGGGCCGGGGAGCTGTTTTTT

d_call: -
clone_size: -
j_call: TRBJ1-1
v_call: TRBV5-1
cdr3_aa: CASSLMFRMRLSEAFF
cdr3_nt: TGCGCCAGCAGCTTGATGTTTCGGATGCGGCTAAGTGAAGCTTTCTTT

d_call: -
clone_size: -
j_call: TRBJ2-1
v_call: TRBV27
cdr3_aa: CASSLIGRGGQETQFF
cdr3_nt: TGTGCCAGCAGTTTAATTGGCAGGGGAGGGCAAGAGACCCAGTTCTTC